Following are 30 T cell receptor beta chains from one sample sequenced in a study of T cells after yellow fever vaccination. TCRdb ran MiXCR on the 5' RACE reads and lists one entry per CDR3 protein. This table holds about 360,000 distinct CDR3 sequences, 6% to 8% found once. This specimen consisted of PBMCs, obtained 5 days after the yellow fever booster vaccination. These receptors all come from a man younger than 40 who received the YFV17D yellow fever vaccine.

This clonotype was counted a few times. The V call is TRBV20-1, the J call TRBJ1-5; no firm D call. V was clipped by 3 bases and J by 7 bases, with 10 bases between them. From germline, CDR1 is DFQATT and CDR2 SNEGSKA (reference sequence). The CDR3 is made up of 12 amino acids. CDR3 amino acids: CSASRRSQPQHF. The CDR3, as DNA: TGCAGTGCTAGTCGTAGGTCGCAGCCCCAGCATTTT.

CDR3 in amino acids: CASLGQVYEQFF. The CDR3 region has the DNA TGTGCCAGCCTAGGACAGGTTTATGAGCAGTTCTTC. The V call is TRBV28, the J call TRBJ2-1; 7 nucleotides agree with TRBD1. V trimming: 8 bases; J trimming: 8 bases; junction bases outside the gene matches: 6. Germline loops: CDR1 MDHEN, CDR2 SYDVKM. CDR3 size: 12 residues.

On this clonotype: One junction end does not reproduce the germline sequence, and a read error may be involved. The CDR3 sequence: CSKWDSFNEQFF. The CDR3 bases are TGCAGTAAGTGGGACTCCTTCAATGAGCAGTTCTTC. The J gene is TRBJ2-1, the V gene TRBV20-1; possibly TRBD2 for D (6 bases). CDR1 DFQATT and CDR2 SNEGSKA come from the germline V gene (reference sequence). The CDR3 consists of 12 residues.

This clonotype has ten or more counts. The chain links TRBV7-9 to TRBJ2-5; the D gene is possibly TRBD2 (5 bases). V was clipped by 5 bases and J by 5 bases, with 12 bases between them. Germline V CDR1 and CDR2: SEHNR, FQNEAQ (reference sequence). The length of the CDR3 is 13 residues. The CDR3 is CASSLDERETQYF. The DNA for the CDR3 is TGTGCCAGCAGCCTGGACGAGCGGGAGACCCAGTACTTC.

The chain couples TRBV11-2 to TRBJ2-3; D is unresolved. V lost 6 bases and J 4 bases, leaving 14 bases between the germline ends. CDR3 length equals 14 residues. In germline, CDR1 is SGHAT, CDR2 FQNNGV. CDR3 sequence reads: CASRQGNWADTQYF. Written as DNA, the CDR3 is TGTGCCAGCAGGCAAGGCAATTGGGCAGATACGCAGTATTTT.

This clonotype was counted a few times. This sequence joins TRBV15 and TRBJ2-1, with 13 bases fitting TRBD2. The CDR3 runs 16 residues. CDR1 is LNHNV and CDR2 is YYDKDF in the germline V gene (reference sequence). V was clipped by 0 bases and J by 5 bases; unmatched bases: 1. DNA of the CDR3: TGTGCCACCAGCAGAGAACTAGCGGGAGGGGACAATGAGCAGTTCTTC. This translates into CATSRELAGGDNEQFF.

Note on this clonotype: This may be a read error: a much more frequent sequence differs by one nucleotide. The CDR3 protein is CSAIWARAGELFF. In DNA, the CDR3 is TGCAGTGCTATCTGGGCTCGCGCCGGGGAGCTGTTTTTT. The rearrangement joins TRBV20-1 to TRBJ2-2; D not resolved. From germline, CDR1 is DFQATT and CDR2 SNEGSKA (reference sequence). CDR3 size: 13 residues. Trimming took 4 bases from V and 6 from J, leaving 12 bases between them.

This clonotype has a count of ten or more. The chain uses TRBV9 and TRBJ2-3, with 10 bases fitting TRBD2. Germline CDR1 SGDLS, CDR2 YYNGEE. Unmatched junction bases numbered 7, after V lost 0 bases and J lost 3 bases. CDR3 length: 17 residues. CDR3 nucleotides: TGTGCCAGCAGCGTAGAGGGACTAGCGTGGATGACAGATACGCAGTATTTT. Amino acids: CASSVEGLAWMTDTQYF.

This clonotype was counted a single time. The chain links TRBV29-1 to TRBJ1-1; 9 positions agree with TRBD1. CDR3 length: 14 residues. Per the germline V gene, CDR1 is SQVTM and CDR2 is ANQGSEA. V dropped 3 bases and J dropped 1; count of bases not matched to a gene: 3. The CDR3 loop reads CSVDPTGGNTEAFF. As DNA, the CDR3 is TGCAGCGTTGACCCGACAGGGGGGAACACTGAAGCTTTCTTT.

The rearrangement links TRBV19 to TRBJ2-3, with 7 nucleotides matching TRBD2. The CDR3 loop spans 15 amino acids. The ends lost 3 bases at V and 7 bases at J; junction bases unmatched: 10. Germline V CDR1 and CDR2: LNHDA, SQIVND (reference sequence). The CDR3 here is CASSISREGRNTQYF. CDR3 sequence (DNA): TGTGCCAGTAGTATTTCGAGGGAGGGGAGGAATACGCAGTATTTT. Looking up the rest from reference TRBV19 and TRBJ2-3 gives the full variable domain: DGGITQSPKYLFRKEGQNVTLSCEQNLNHDAMYWYRQDPGQGLRLIYYSQIVNDFQKGDIAEGYSVSREKKESFPLTVTSAQKNPTAFYLCASSISREGRNTQYFGPGTRLTVL.

This clonotype has a handful of counts. The chain recombines TRBV29-1 with TRBJ1-1; tentative D call: TRBD1 (6 bases). This CDR3 has 11 amino acids. The germline CDR1 and CDR2 sequences are SQVTM and ANQGSEA. In DNA, the CDR3 is TGCACCAGCGGGGGCGACACTGAAGCTTTCTTT. Residues: CTSGGDTEAFF.

The table lists this clonotype with a few counts. The V and J genes are TRBV6-1 and TRBJ2-2; D unclear. The CDR3 sequence is 17 residues long. Germline V gene sequence: CDR1 MNHNS, CDR2 SASEGT. V was pared by 5 bases and J by 0 bases, with 16 bases between. This chain's CDR3 is CASSPTGVASNTGELFF. CDR3 nucleotide sequence: TGTGCCAGCAGTCCGACTGGGGTCGCCTCGAACACCGGGGAGCTGTTTTTT.

The chain employs TRBV7-9 and TRBJ1-2; TRBD1 is a possible D gene (5 bases). Trimming took 6 bases from V and 4 from J, leaving 18 bases between them. Germline CDR1 and CDR2: SEHNR and FQNEAQ (reference sequence). The CDR3 sequence is 15 residues long. In DNA, the CDR3 is TGTGCCAGCAGATCCCAGGGTTTAAGAGGCTATGGCTACACCTTC. It codes for CASRSQGLRGYGYTF.

This clonotype was counted only a few times. This rearrangement joins TRBV2 to TRBJ2-2, with 12 bases matching TRBD2. The CDR3 loop spans 15 amino acids. The J segment lost 6 bases and the V segment lost 6 bases, leaving 5 bases of the junction unmatched. Germline V CDR1 and CDR2: SNHLY, FYNNEI. The CDR3 DNA reads as TGTGCCAGCAGGAGGACTAGCGGGACGGCCGGGGAGCTGTTTTTT. Translated, it gives CASRRTSGTAGELFF.

The sample holds a few counts of this clonotype. The chain employs TRBV28 and TRBJ1-4; D gene unclear. Trimming removed 2 bases at V and 8 bases at J, with 6 bases between. Germline-derived CDR1 and CDR2 are MDHEN and SYDVKM. This CDR3 comprises 12 residues. CDR3: CASSLLIEKLFF. CDR3 coding DNA: TGTGCCAGCAGTTTACTGATCGAAAAACTGTTTTTT.

As concerns this clonotype: The junction differs from germline at one of its ends, possibly a read error. The V call is TRBV30, the J call TRBJ2-1, with D possibly being TRBD2 (6 bases). The CDR3 extends over 13 amino acids. Germline V gene lookup returns CDR1 GTSNPN and CDR2 SVGIG (reference sequence). CDR3 loop: CAWHRDSHNEQFF. The CDR3 DNA reads TGTGCCTGGCATCGGGACTCCCACAATGAGCAGTTCTTC.

This clonotype occurred a few times. CDR3 residues: CASSLGLAGEDTQYF. CDR3 nucleotide sequence: TGCGCCAGCAGCCTGGGACTAGCGGGAGAGGATACGCAGTATTTT. The chain is built from TRBV5-1 and TRBJ2-3, with 14 nucleotides matching TRBD2. Germline CDR1 SGHRS, CDR2 YFSETQ. Trimming removed 4 bases from V and 6 bases from J; junction bases left unmatched: 4. This CDR3 has 15 amino acids.

This clonotype was seen a few times. V usage is TRBV4-3 and J usage is TRBJ1-5; D unresolved. The germline gives CDR1 LGHNA, CDR2 YSLEER. This CDR3 has 17 amino acids. The germline V and J ends were trimmed by 0 bases and 5 bases, with 17 bases remaining between them. CDR3 sequence: CASSQEVGVFAHQPQHF. CDR3 bases: TGCGCCAGCAGCCAAGAAGTTGGGGTGTTCGCACATCAGCCCCAGCATTTT.

This clonotype appeared many times. This chain joins TRBV20-1 and TRBJ1-3, with a weak D call TRBD1 (5 bases). The CDR3 totals 13 residues. Germline lookup yields CDR1 DFQATT and CDR2 SNEGSKA (reference sequence). V dropped 5 bases and J dropped 0 bases, with 8 bases sitting between them. The DNA for the CDR3 is TGCAGTGCTCCTAGGGGCTCTGGAAACACCATATATTTT. Protein: CSAPRGSGNTIYF.

CDR3 residues: CASRWVTNTEAFF. In nucleotides, the CDR3 is TGTGCCAGTCGGTGGGTTACGAACACTGAAGCTTTCTTT. V is TRBV19 and J is TRBJ1-1; D remains ambiguous. The ends were cut back, 8 bases at V and 1 base at J, with 11 bases in the middle. This CDR3 is 13 amino acids long. Germline V gene sequence: CDR1 LNHDA, CDR2 SQIVND (reference sequence).

This clonotype was seen repeatedly, ten times or more. This chain links TRBV5-1 with TRBJ2-3, with D unclear. The CDR3 extends over 12 amino acids. The V end lost 2 bases, the J end lost 6 bases, and 7 bases lay between the germline ends. Germline CDR1 reads SGHRS; CDR2 reads YFSETQ. The CDR3 protein is CASSFPPDTQYF. The CDR3 nucleotides are TGCGCCAGCAGCTTTCCCCCGGATACGCAGTATTTT.

This clonotype has just a few counts. The chain joins TRBV5-6 to TRBJ1-6; TRBD1 agrees at 8 bases. The length of the CDR3 is 13 residues. J lost 10 bases, V lost 5 bases, and 5 bases had no gene match. Per germline, CDR1 SGHDT and CDR2 YYEEEE. CDR3 region: CASRETGVSPLHF. The CDR3 region has the DNA TGTGCCAGCAGGGAGACAGGGGTATCACCCCTCCACTTT. Drawing the rest from reference TRBV5-6 and TRBJ1-6, the complete variable domain is DAGVTQSPTHLIKTRGQQVTLRCSPKSGHDTVSWYQQALGQGPQFIFQYYEEEERQRGNFPDRFSGHQFPNYSSELNVNALLLGDSALYLCASRETGVSPLHFGNGTRLTVT.

Comment on this clonotype: A much larger clone differs by one base, so this may be a read error. The chain recombines TRBV15 with TRBJ2-3, with D tentatively TRBD1 (6 bases). Trimming left V 6 bases short and J 4 bases short, with 14 bases between. The CDR3 runs 14 residues. Germline CDR1 reads LNHNV; CDR2 reads YYDKDF (reference sequence). CDR3 in DNA: TGTGCCACCAGGGGGACAAGTTTCGCAGATACGCAGTATTTT. The encoded protein is CATRGTSFADTQYF.

This clonotype occurred a few times. The chain couples TRBV11-2 to TRBJ2-1, with a possible D match to TRBD1 (7 bases). The CDR3 loop spans 18 amino acids. Germline V gene data show CDR1 as SGHAT and CDR2 as FQNNGV. V was shortened by 0 bases and J by 8 bases, with 23 bases between the two germline ends. The CDR3, as DNA: TGTGCCAGCAGCTTAGATCCCTGGGGCGGCGGAGGGGGCGATGAGCAGTTCTTC. Its protein product is CASSLDPWGGGGGDEQFF. Using reference TRBV11-2 and TRBJ2-1 for the parts outside the CDR3, the full variable domain is EAGVAQSPRYKIIEKRQSVAFWCNPISGHATLYWYQQILGQGPKLLIQFQNNGVVDDSQLPKDRFSAERLKGVDSTLKIQPAKLEDSAVYLCASSLDPWGGGGGDEQFFGPGTRLTVL.

In this sample, this clonotype turned up a few times. The rearrangement joins TRBV29-1 to TRBJ2-1, with TRBD2 as a possible D gene (5 bases). Deletions cut 8 bases from V and 8 bases from J, with 16 bases between. The CDR3 runs 12 residues. In germline, CDR1 is SQVTM, CDR2 ANQGSEA. CDR3 in amino acids: CSSLALSYEQFF. Here the CDR3 DNA reads TGCAGCTCTCTAGCACTGTCATATGAGCAGTTCTTC.

The chain employs TRBV6-2 or TRBV6-3 and TRBJ2-3; 8 bases map to TRBD2. Germline-derived CDR1 and CDR2 are MNHEY and SVGEGT. After removal of 6 bases from V and 8 bases from J, the junction contained 22 bases not matched to a gene. This CDR3 has 18 amino acids. In nucleotides, the CDR3 is TGTGCCAGCAGCCCTCAATTGTCTGGGACTAGGCCCGTGGGTACGCAGTATTTT. This encodes CASSPQLSGTRPVGTQYF.

The sample holds a few counts of this clonotype. The genes are TRBV7-2 and TRBJ2-7, with 13 bases matching TRBD2. This CDR3 is built from 15 residues. J lost 6 bases, V lost 5 bases, and 7 bases had no gene match. Germline V gene sequence: CDR1 SGHTA, CDR2 FQGNSA. The CDR3 bases are TGTGCCAGCAGCCCCCAGGGACTAGCGGGATCCGAGCAGTACTTC. This codes for CASSPQGLAGSEQYF.

This clonotype was recorded a few times. The chain employs TRBV7-2 and TRBJ2-1; 7 bases match TRBD1. CDR1 is SGHTA and CDR2 is FQGNSA in the germline V gene. The CDR3 is 15 amino acids. The trim removed 3 bases at V and 6 bases at J, leaving 8 bases unmatched. CDR3 nucleotide sequence: TGTGCCAGCAGCTTGATTGGGCCAGGGGGCAATGAGCAGTTCTTC. Translated, it gives CASSLIGPGGNEQFF.

This clonotype has a count of ten or more. V gene TRBV11-2 combines with J gene TRBJ2-4; D remains unclear. CDR3 size: 13 residues. Germline V gene data show CDR1 as SGHAT and CDR2 as FQNNGV. Trimming pared 1 base from V and 6 bases from J, leaving 7 bases between. The CDR3 loop reads CASSLALLNIQYF. The CDR3 nucleotides are TGTGCCAGCAGCTTAGCTCTCTTAAACATTCAGTACTTC. Filled out from reference TRBV11-2 and TRBJ2-4, the complete variable domain reads EAGVAQSPRYKIIEKRQSVAFWCNPISGHATLYWYQQILGQGPKLLIQFQNNGVVDDSQLPKDRFSAERLKGVDSTLKIQPAKLEDSAVYLCASSLALLNIQYFGAGTRLSVL.

This clonotype was detected many times. The chain employs TRBV7-2 and TRBJ2-3; 12 bases line up with TRBD2. J was trimmed by 4 bases and V by 7 bases; bases with no gene match: 9. CDR1 is SGHTA, CDR2 FQGNSA, per germline. The CDR3 sequence is 16 residues long. CDR3 region: CASTLRLAGGADTQYF. Here the CDR3 DNA reads TGTGCCAGCACCCTGAGGCTAGCGGGAGGGGCAGATACGCAGTATTTT.